A selection of T cell receptor beta chains follows, all from one sample in a study of T-cell reconstitution after alpha-beta-depleted transplantation in children. TCRdb analysed the PCR reads with MiXCR anew, one entry per CDR3 protein. This table has around 380,000 distinct CDR3 sequences, about a tenth appearing once. Here the sequenced sample was PBMCs from the stem cell graft donor, taken from the stem cell graft. The origin of the receptors is a human donor who donated a stem cell graft to a child with acute myeloid leukemia. Both conserved end residues are part of each CDR3. D genes are given only for firm matches. Clone size is stated in some rows and not others, as once, few, many or a class when expanded.

clone size	D gene	J gene	V gene	CDR3 DNA	CDR3 protein
few	-	TRBJ2-3	TRBV18	TGTGCCACATCAGGGCGGCCAACGGCAGATACGCAGTATTTT	CATSGRPTADTQYF
-	TRBD2	TRBJ2-5	TRBV27	TGTGCCAGTCAAGAATCGGGGACTAGCGGGAGAGGGGAGACCCAGTACTTC	CASQESGTSGRGETQYF
many	-	TRBJ1-6	TRBV25-1	TGTGCCAGCAGTGACCTCGGGGGGTCTAATTCACCCCTCCACTTT	CASSDLGGSNSPLHF
few	-	TRBJ1-5	TRBV6-1	TGTGCCAGCAGTGGAGGGTTTGGCAATCAGCCCCAGCATTTT	CASSGGFGNQPQHF
many	-	TRBJ1-6	TRBV5-1	TGCGCCAGCAGCTTGGGCGGGAACGCCAATTCACCCCTCCACTTT	CASSLGGNANSPLHF
many	-	TRBJ2-7	TRBV5-1	TGCGCCAGCAGCTTGGCTAGATCTACTGAGCAGTACTTC	CASSLARSTEQYF
many	TRBD2	TRBJ2-5	TRBV7-2	TGTGCCAGCAGCTTACTAGCGGGGGGGCGGGAGACCCAGTACTTC	CASSLLAGGRETQYF
few	-	TRBJ2-3	TRBV9	TGTGCCAGCAGCGAGGCCGGGACCTACACAGATACGCAGTATTTT	CASSEAGTYTDTQYF
-	TRBD1	TRBJ2-2	TRBV5-1	TGCGCCAGCAGCCAACAGGGGGACACCGGGGAGCTGTTTTTT	CASSQQGDTGELFF
few	TRBD1	TRBJ2-5	TRBV12-3/TRBV12-4	TGTGCCAGCAGCCGTGACAGGGTCGGAGAGACCCAGTACTTC	CASSRDRVGETQYF
few	TRBD1	TRBJ2-1	TRBV5-1	TGCGCCAGCACCAAAGGGACAGACGTCTACAATGAGCAGTTCTTC	CASTKGTDVYNEQFF
many	TRBD2	TRBJ2-5	TRBV11-2	TGTGCCAGCAGCTTGGGACTAGCGGCACAAGAGACCCAGTACTTC	CASSLGLAAQETQYF
-	-	TRBJ1-2	TRBV7-2	TGTGCCAGCAGCTTAGCCGGGGGACCCAGAAAAGGCGGCTACACCTTC	CASSLAGGPRKGGYTF
many	-	TRBJ2-7	TRBV7-2	TGTGCCAGCACCGGGACTCGTACCGAGCAGTACTTC	CASTGTRTEQYF
few	-	TRBJ2-5	TRBV6-2/TRBV6-3	TGTGCCAGCAGAGACACAGGAAACCAAGAGACCCAGTACTTC	CASRDTGNQETQYF
-	TRBD1	TRBJ2-1	TRBV24-1	TGTGCCACGGGGGACAGGGGGTTTAATGAGCAGTTCTTC	CATGDRGFNEQFF
-	TRBD2	TRBJ2-7	TRBV27	TGTGCCAGCAGGACCTCGGGGGGGAACTACGAGCAGTACTTC	CASRTSGGNYEQYF
many	-	TRBJ2-4	TRBV5-5	TGTGCCAGCAGCTACGGAGGCATTCAGTACTTC	CASSYGGIQYF
few	-	TRBJ2-1	TRBV3-1	TGTGCCAGCAGCCAAATAAACAATGAGCAGTTCTTC	CASSQINNEQFF
-	TRBD2	TRBJ2-1	TRBV20-1	TGCAGTGGCCACGCTCCGGGCTTGGCGGGGGGGACCCAATTTAATGAGCAGTTCTTC	CSGHAPGLAGGTQFNEQFF
few	-	TRBJ2-6	TRBV20-1	TGCAGTGCTAGTAAGAGTCTGGGGTCGAGCTCTGGGGCCAACGTCCTGACTTTC	CSASKSLGSSSGANVLTF
few	TRBD1	TRBJ1-1	TRBV5-1	TGCGCCAGCAGCACACAGGGGTCTAACACTGAAGCTTTCTTT	CASSTQGSNTEAFF
few	-	TRBJ2-5	TRBV29-1	TGCAGCGTTGGGGGTCTGGGCGCGGAGACCCAGTACTTC	CSVGGLGAETQYF
-	-	TRBJ1-4	TRBV5-1	TGCGCCAGCAGCCCTACAACAGGGAATGAAAAACTGTTTTTT	CASSPTTGNEKLFF
-	-	TRBJ1-1	TRBV2	TGTGCCAGCAGAGGACGGGGACGTACTGAAGCTTTCTTT	CASRGRGRTEAFF
many	TRBD2	TRBJ2-5	TRBV10-1	TGCGCCAGCAGTGGTAGCGGGGTCGAGACCCAGTACTTC	CASSGSGVETQYF
-	-	TRBJ1-1	TRBV18	TGTGCCAGCTCACCATCGGGCAATTCGAACACTGAAGCTTTCTTT	CASSPSGNSNTEAFF
few	-	TRBJ2-1	TRBV6-5	TGTGCCAGCAGTAGGACTCACAATGAGCAGTTCTTC	CASSRTHNEQFF
many	-	TRBJ2-1	TRBV10-3	TGTGCCATCAGTGTCCCTTCTCAAGCGGACAATGAGCAGTTCTTC	CAISVPSQADNEQFF
many	-	TRBJ2-5	TRBV5-4	TGTGCCAGCAGCATACAGGGGAGGGAGACCCAGTACTTC	CASSIQGRETQYF
many	-	TRBJ2-1	TRBV5-1	TGCGCCAGCAGCTTGGGGCGTGGGAGTCCTGAGCAGTTCTTC	CASSLGRGSPEQFF
-	-	TRBJ2-2	TRBV20-1	TGCAGTGCTAGCGACCGGGGCCCCACCGGGGAGCTGTTTTTT	CSASDRGPTGELFF
few	-	TRBJ2-7	TRBV18	TGTGCCAGCAAACGGGACGGTACGAGCGACGAGCAGTACTTC	CASKRDGTSDEQYF
many	-	TRBJ2-6	TRBV7-9	TGTGCCAGCAGCCAAAATGCAGCAGGGGCCAACGTCCTGACTTTC	CASSQNAAGANVLTF
many	-	TRBJ2-2	TRBV4-2	TGTGCCAGCAGCCAAGCGTCAGGGGACACCGGGGAGCTGTTTTTT	CASSQASGDTGELFF
-	TRBD2	TRBJ2-3	TRBV6-2/TRBV6-3	TGTGCCAGCAGTTACTCGACTAGCGGGAGCCCCGGGGATACGCAGTATTTT	CASSYSTSGSPGDTQYF
-	-	TRBJ2-2	TRBV29-1	TGCAGCGCCGGGACAGGGCTGGGACTAGCAAGCACCGGGGAGCTGTTTTTT	CSAGTGLGLASTGELFF
many	-	TRBJ1-1	TRBV10-3	TGTGCCATCGGCGGGGCAGGAGAAGCTTTCTTT	CAIGGAGEAFF
-	TRBD1	TRBJ2-5	TRBV20-1	TGCTGTGCTAGGGTTACTCCGGGACAGGGGGTGGAGACCCAGTACTTC	CCARVTPGQGVETQYF
few	-	TRBJ2-4	TRBV7-8	TGTGCCAGCAGCTTAGAAACCGGGCTAGCCAAAAACATTCAGTACTTC	CASSLETGLAKNIQYF